This T cell receptor (beta chain) was captured by sequencing in a study of shared clonotypes between healthy human individuals. Study conclusions and caveats: Generally, naive subsets came out with larger estimated richness than memory subsets.

There are 15 residues in the CDR3. J lost 8 bases, V lost 3 bases, and 9 bases had no gene match. CDR1 and CDR2 (germline): SGHDT, YYEEEE. The naive CD8 fraction comprised CD45RO-negative cells positively selected for CCR7 and excluded terminally differentiated effector memory CD45RA+ cells. Each sample came from a Caucasian adult donor living in Nashville, Tennessee. Worth noting for this clone: The antigen remains unidentified.

Samples underwent the assay at deep level. The authors loaded 200 ng DNA, roughly 33,000 T cell genomes, into sorted-subset replicate PCRs. The repertoire was sequenced with immunoSEQ multiplex PCR; TCRdb's copy has only in-frame clones and lacks some. There are some 2 million clones in the sample; 85% to 95% occur only once, and 1% to 1.5% lies in the top ten. This receptor was identified in a man aged 18 to 29 in good health. This chain links TRBV5-6 with TRBJ2-1; TRBD2 matches at 9 bases. Sequenced: naive CD8+ T cells sorted from blood. This CDR3 reads CASSYIAGVGDEQFF. DNA of the CDR3: TGTGCCAGCAGCTACATAGCGGGAGTAGGTGATGAGCAGTTCTTC.